The 27 T cell receptor beta chains below were found in one sample sequenced in a study of T cell changes during pregnancy in multiple sclerosis. Using immunoSEQ multiplex PCR, the repertoire was profiled, and TCRdb retains in-frame clones only, with some absent. The top ten hold roughly 3.5% of the sample, which has 57,000 or so clones, 85% to 95% seen once. The sample in question was peripheral blood, obtained after pregnancy. Receptors were obtained from a female donor in good health, enrolled as a control in a pregnancy study.

This clone was found once. This chain uses TRBV23-1 with TRBJ1-5; D is uncertain. TRBV23-1 belongs to the ORF category, with a function that is uncertain. The CDR3 runs to 19 residues. Trimming cost V 6 bases and J 2 bases, with 26 bases left between them. The CDR3 sequence: CASSHAPQQPRFGNQPQHF. The DNA of the CDR3 is TGCGCCAGCAGCCACGCCCCACAGCAGCCGCGTTTTGGCAATCAGCCCCAGCATTTT.

The chain is built from TRBV7-6 and TRBJ2-3; 14 bases fit TRBD2. This CDR3 spans 16 amino acids. The germline V gene encodes CDR1 SGHVS and CDR2 FNYEAQ. With V trimmed by 5 bases and J by 5 bases, 6 bases remained unmatched. In DNA form, the CDR3 reads TGTGCCAGCAGCCCCCTCGGACTAGCGGGAGGAGATACGCAGTATTTT. Amino acids: CASSPLGLAGGDTQYF.

The chain combines TRBV4-1 with TRBJ2-3, with 8 bases fitting TRBD2. The length of the CDR3 is 18 residues. Germline CDR1 MGHRA, CDR2 YSYEKL. The trim removed 2 bases at V and 2 bases at J, leaving 12 bases unmatched. CDR3 in DNA: TGCGCCAGCAGCCAAACGTTTTATGGGACTAGGGACACAGATACGCAGTATTTT. It translates to CASSQTFYGTRDTDTQYF.

This clone was observed a single time. This sequence joins TRBV14 and TRBJ2-5, with 7 bases that match TRBD2. The germline gives CDR1 SGHDN, CDR2 FVKESK. The CDR3 spans 15 residues. With V trimmed by 5 bases and J by 2 bases, 8 bases remained unmatched. The CDR3 DNA sequence: TGTGCCAGCAGCGGCAGACGGGGGGAGCAAGAGACCCAGTACTTC. Amino acids: CASSGRRGEQETQYF.

The gene calls are TRBV28 and TRBJ1-4; 8 nucleotides agree with TRBD1. Germline-derived CDR1 and CDR2 are MDHEN and SYDVKM. V lost 7 bases, J lost 8 bases, and 9 bases stayed unmatched. This CDR3 is 14 amino acids long. CDR3 amino acids: CASTQGALREKLFF. Here the CDR3 DNA reads TGTGCCAGCACCCAGGGGGCGCTGAGGGAAAAACTGTTTTTT.

This clone was seen many times. The V gene is TRBV6-1, the J gene TRBJ1-5; D is unclear. CDR3 length: 16 amino acids. The germline gives CDR1 MNHNS, CDR2 SASEGT. V shed 0 bases and J shed 6 bases, with 15 bases lying between them. CDR3 sequence reads: CASSEATSGAGQPQHF. The CDR3 DNA reads TGTGCCAGCAGTGAAGCCACGAGTGGTGCAGGTCAGCCCCAGCATTTT.

The chain recombines TRBV5-6 with TRBJ1-2, with 7 bases fitting TRBD1. Germline V lookup: CDR1 SGHDT, CDR2 YYEEEE. The CDR3 covers 13 residues. The V segment lost 4 bases and the J segment 8 bases; nucleotides outside the gene matches: 8. DNA of the CDR3: TGTGCCAGCAGCACCGGGACAGCTCTAGGCTACACCTTC. It specifies CASSTGTALGYTF.

J is TRBJ1-5 and V is TRBV15; tentatively, D is TRBD1 (5 bases). The germline V and J ends were trimmed by 6 bases and 4 bases, with 7 bases remaining between them. This CDR3 has 12 amino acids. Looked up from germline, CDR1 is LNHNV and CDR2 is YYDKDF (reference sequence). CDR3 in amino acids: CATRGGNQPQHF. The CDR3 coding sequence is TGTGCCACCAGGGGGGGAAATCAGCCCCAGCATTTT.

The V gene is TRBV7-2, the J gene TRBJ2-1; the match to TRBD2 covers 13 bases. There are 14 residues in the CDR3. The J segment lost 12 bases and the V segment lost 5 bases, leaving 7 bases of the junction unmatched. CDR1 and CDR2 from the germline V gene are SGHTA and FQGNSA. CDR3 sequence (DNA): TGTGCCAGCAGCCTACTAGCGGGGGGGGAGGGGCAGTTCTTC. This codes for CASSLLAGGEGQFF.

The rearrangement joins TRBV6-5 to TRBJ1-5; no reliable D call. The CDR3 totals 11 residues. Germline-derived CDR1 and CDR2 are MNHEY and SVGAGI. Trimming shortened V by 6 bases and J by 5 bases, and 5 bases separated the two germline ends. As DNA, the CDR3 is TGTGCCAGCAGCCATGATCAGCCCCAGCATTTT. Protein: CASSHDQPQHF.

The J gene is TRBJ2-4, the V gene TRBV2; 7 bases fit TRBD2. The CDR3 has 15 amino acids. Germline CDR1 is SNHLY and CDR2 is FYNNEI. The J segment lost 7 bases and the V segment lost 7 bases, leaving 13 bases of the junction unmatched. In nucleotides, the CDR3 is TGTGCCAGCATGTTCGGTGGGGGGGGAAAGAACATTCAGTACTTC. It specifies CASMFGGGGKNIQYF. Using reference TRBV2 and TRBJ2-4 for the parts outside the CDR3, the full variable domain is EPEVTQTPSHQVTQMGQEVILRCVPISNHLYFYWYRQILGQKVEFLVSFYNNEISEKSEIFDDQFSVERPDGSNFTLKIRSTKLEDSAMYFCASMFGGGGKNIQYFGAGTRLSVL.

The rearrangement joins TRBV4-1 to TRBJ1-2; TRBD1 might be the D (5 bases). Germline V gene sequence: CDR1 MGHRA, CDR2 YSYEKL. The CDR3 has 14 residues. The V gene lost 0 bases and the J gene lost 4 bases, with 9 bases spanning the gap. CDR3 nucleotide sequence: TGCGCCAGCAGCCAAGATCAGGGAACCTATGGCTACACCTTC. This gives the protein CASSQDQGTYGYTF.

The rearrangement joins TRBV27 to TRBJ2-3; 7 bases match TRBD2. The V gene's germline CDR1 is MNHEY and CDR2 SMNVEV (reference sequence). V lost 5 bases to trimming and J lost 6 bases; unmatched junction nucleotides: 2. This CDR3 comprises 12 residues. The CDR3 spells CASSAGGDTQYF. CDR3 DNA: TGTGCCAGCAGTGCCGGGGGGGATACGCAGTATTTT.

Here the CDR3 reads CASSEAPSGGNTQYF. The CDR3 nucleotides read TGTGCCAGCAGTGAAGCGCCTAGCGGGGGTAATACGCAGTATTTT. The genes are TRBV6-1 and TRBJ2-3; 10 bases are shared with TRBD2. From germline, CDR1 is MNHNS and CDR2 SASEGT. The J segment lost 7 bases and the V segment lost 0 bases, leaving 4 bases of the junction unmatched. There are 15 residues in the CDR3.

J is TRBJ1-4 and V is TRBV28; D not certain. Germline loops: CDR1 MDHEN, CDR2 SYDVKM. Trimming left V 4 bases short and J 0 bases short, with 15 bases between. The CDR3 length is 17 residues. As DNA, the CDR3 is TGTGCCAGCAGTTCGTCCAGTACCCTTACAACTAATGAAAAACTGTTTTTT. This gives the protein CASSSSSTLTTNEKLFF.

This sequence joins TRBV6-5 and TRBJ1-1; D is possibly TRBD1 (6 bases). The germline V gene encodes CDR1 MNHEY and CDR2 SVGAGI. Trimming took off 1 base at V and 2 bases at J, with 11 bases between the two ends. The CDR3 length is 15 residues. CDR3 sequence reads: CASSYFPDSNTEAFF. The CDR3 DNA is TGTGCCAGCAGTTACTTTCCGGACAGCAACACTGAAGCTTTCTTT.

The chain combines TRBV11-3 with TRBJ1-4, with a possible D match to TRBD1 (6 bases). The V end lost 4 bases, the J end lost 0 bases, and 12 bases lay between the germline ends. This CDR3 has 16 residues. Germline CDR1 is SGHNT and CDR2 is YENEEA. The CDR3 DNA follows: TGTGCCAGCAGCTATTGGACAGATACAACTAATGAAAAACTGTTTTTT. Encoded protein: CASSYWTDTTNEKLFF.

The chain is built from TRBV7-2 and TRBJ1-3; 9 positions agree with TRBD1. There are 15 residues in the CDR3. Germline values: CDR1 SGHTA, CDR2 FQGNSA. With V trimmed by 1 base and J by 4 bases, 2 bases remained unmatched. The CDR3 DNA follows: TGTGCCAGCAGCTTAGACAGGGGGCCAGGAAACACCATATATTTT. This translates into CASSLDRGPGNTIYF.

The V and J genes are TRBV4-1 and TRBJ2-1; D is perhaps TRBD1 (7 bases). V lost 4 bases to trimming and J lost 7 bases, with 20 bases between them. CDR3 length: 16 residues. The germline V gene encodes CDR1 MGHRA and CDR2 YSYEKL. CDR3 in amino acids: CASSPGGLTGSNEQFF. Here the CDR3 DNA reads TGCGCCAGCAGCCCAGGGGGGCTAACAGGGTCGAATGAGCAGTTCTTC.

The genes are TRBV5-1 and TRBJ2-1; a weak D match, TRBD1 (5 bases). V was shortened by 3 bases and J by 5 bases, with 9 bases between the two germline ends. The CDR3 is 13 amino acids. Germline V gene sequence: CDR1 SGHRS, CDR2 YFSETQ. The CDR3 spells CASSSLTDNEQFF. The CDR3 DNA follows: TGCGCCAGCAGCTCGCTGACAGACAATGAGCAGTTCTTC.

This clone was found a few times. V is TRBV7-9 and J is TRBJ1-2, with 11 bases aligning to TRBD1. The CDR3 has 13 amino acids. V shed 5 bases, J shed 6 bases, and the junction held 2 bases outside the gene matches. The germline V gene encodes CDR1 SEHNR and CDR2 FQNEAQ (reference sequence). CDR3 coding DNA: TGTGCCAGCAGCGGACAGGGGGCGGATGGCTACACCTTC. It encodes CASSGQGADGYTF.

V gene TRBV29-1 combines with J gene TRBJ1-1; D is unresolved. Germline-derived CDR1 and CDR2 are SQVTM and ANQGSEA. V was clipped by 2 bases and J by 4 bases, with 14 bases between them. The CDR3 is 14 amino acids. CDR3 nucleotides: TGCAGCGTTGAATCCACCGGGAGGTTCACTGAAGCTTTCTTT. Its translation is CSVESTGRFTEAFF.

This rearrangement joins TRBV7-8 to TRBJ1-2, with D hard to call. Looked up from germline, CDR1 is SGHVS and CDR2 is FQNEAQ. Trimming removed 3 bases at V and 4 bases at J, with 18 bases between. The CDR3 is 16 residues long. CDR3 sequence reads: CASSFLISNRSYGYTF. CDR3 in DNA: TGTGCCAGCAGCTTCCTTATAAGTAATCGTAGCTATGGCTACACCTTC.

J is TRBJ2-1 and V is TRBV5-6, with TRBD2 identical over 7 bases. V shed 2 bases, J shed 4 bases, and the junction held 9 bases outside the gene matches. CDR1 is SGHDT and CDR2 is YYEEEE in the germline V gene. The CDR3 runs to 16 residues. The CDR3 reads CASSFGQSGMYNEQFF. CDR3 in DNA: TGTGCCAGCAGCTTCGGACAAAGCGGGATGTACAATGAGCAGTTCTTC.

The J gene is TRBJ2-1, the V gene TRBV9; D is ambiguous. V dropped 0 bases and J dropped 2 bases, with 9 bases sitting between them. Germline assignment: CDR1 SGDLS and CDR2 YYNGEE. The CDR3 runs to 15 residues. The CDR3 nucleotides read TGTGCCAGCAGCGTAGAAGCGATCGCCTACAATGAGCAGTTCTTC. It encodes CASSVEAIAYNEQFF.

V usage is TRBV28 and J usage is TRBJ1-1, with D hard to call. This CDR3 is 11 amino acids long. The V gene lost 8 bases and the J gene lost 4 bases, with 8 bases spanning the gap. In germline, CDR1 is MDHEN, CDR2 SYDVKM. The CDR3 is CASSGSTEAFF. In DNA form, the CDR3 reads TGTGCCAGCTCGGGGAGCACTGAAGCTTTCTTT. Filled out from reference TRBV28 and TRBJ1-1, the complete variable domain reads DVKVTQSSRYLVKRTGEKVFLECVQDMDHENMFWYRQDPGLGLRLIYFSYDVKMKEKGDIPEGYSVSREKKERFSLILESASTNQTSMYLCASSGSTEAFFGQGTRLTVV.

The chain is built from TRBV2 and TRBJ2-2; 8 positions agree with TRBD2. V shed 10 bases, J shed 5 bases, and the junction held 15 bases outside the gene matches. This CDR3 region has 16 residues. Looked up from germline, CDR1 is SNHLY and CDR2 is FYNNEI. CDR3 in DNA: TGTGCCATAAGGGCAGTTAGCGGGATAGGAACCGGGGAGCTGTTTTTT. Translating it yields CAIRAVSGIGTGELFF. The whole variable domain, filled in from reference TRBV2 and TRBJ2-2, reads EPEVTQTPSHQVTQMGQEVILRCVPISNHLYFYWYRQILGQKVEFLVSFYNNEISEKSEIFDDQFSVERPDGSNFTLKIRSTKLEDSAMYFCAIRAVSGIGTGELFFGEGSRLTVL.